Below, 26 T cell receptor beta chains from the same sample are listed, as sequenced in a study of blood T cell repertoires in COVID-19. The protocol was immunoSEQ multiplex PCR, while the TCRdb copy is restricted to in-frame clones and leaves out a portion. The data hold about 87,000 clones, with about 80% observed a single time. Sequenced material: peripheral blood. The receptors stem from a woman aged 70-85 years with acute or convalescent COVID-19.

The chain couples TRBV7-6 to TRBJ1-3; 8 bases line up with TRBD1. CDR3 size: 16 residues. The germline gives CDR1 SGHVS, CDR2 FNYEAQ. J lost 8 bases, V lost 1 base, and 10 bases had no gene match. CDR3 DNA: TGTGCCAGCAGCTTAGAGCACGCAGGGGGCGCAGACACCATATATTTT. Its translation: CASSLEHAGGADTIYF.

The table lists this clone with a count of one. The CDR3 DNA sequence: TGTGCCAGCAGCTTATTACAGGGGGCGCGGAACACTGAAGCTTTCTTT. Protein product: CASSLLQGARNTEAFF. The chain employs TRBV7-8 and TRBJ1-1; TRBD1 agrees at 9 bases. Germline loops: CDR1 SGHVS, CDR2 FQNEAQ. The CDR3 extends over 16 amino acids. Losses at the gene ends were 2 bases for V and 1 base for J; bases not matched to a gene: 5.

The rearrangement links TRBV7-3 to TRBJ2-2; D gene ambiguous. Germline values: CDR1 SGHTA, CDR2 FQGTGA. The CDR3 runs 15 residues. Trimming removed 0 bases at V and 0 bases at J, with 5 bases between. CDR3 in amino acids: CASSLTRSNTGELFF. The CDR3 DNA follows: TGTGCCAGCAGCTTAACCAGGTCGAACACCGGGGAGCTGTTTTTT.

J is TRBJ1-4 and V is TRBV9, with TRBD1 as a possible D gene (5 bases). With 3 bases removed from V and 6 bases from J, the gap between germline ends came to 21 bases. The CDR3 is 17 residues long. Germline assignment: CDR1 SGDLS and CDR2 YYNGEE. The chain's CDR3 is CASSAGASGLGYEKLFF. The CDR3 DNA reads TGTGCCAGCAGCGCCGGAGCCTCAGGGTTGGGGTATGAAAAACTGTTTTTT.

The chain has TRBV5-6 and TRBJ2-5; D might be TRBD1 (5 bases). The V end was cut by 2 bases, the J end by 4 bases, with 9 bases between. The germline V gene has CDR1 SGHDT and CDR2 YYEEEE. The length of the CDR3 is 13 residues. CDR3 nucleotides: TGTGCCAGCAGCTTTATGGGGCGAGAGACCCAGTACTTC. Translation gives CASSFMGRETQYF.

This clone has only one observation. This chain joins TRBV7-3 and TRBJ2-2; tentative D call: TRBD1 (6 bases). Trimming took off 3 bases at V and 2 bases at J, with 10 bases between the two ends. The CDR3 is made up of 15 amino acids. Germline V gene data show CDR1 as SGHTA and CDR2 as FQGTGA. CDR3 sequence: CASSFQGHNTGELFF. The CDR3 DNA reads TGTGCCAGCAGCTTCCAGGGGCACAACACCGGGGAGCTGTTTTTT.

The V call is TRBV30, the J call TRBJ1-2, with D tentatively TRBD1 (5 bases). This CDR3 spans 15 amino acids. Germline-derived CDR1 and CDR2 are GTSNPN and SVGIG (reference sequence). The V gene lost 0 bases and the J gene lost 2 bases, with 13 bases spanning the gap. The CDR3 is CAWSVPSKGNYGYTF. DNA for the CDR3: TGTGCCTGGAGTGTACCGTCCAAGGGGAACTATGGCTACACCTTC.

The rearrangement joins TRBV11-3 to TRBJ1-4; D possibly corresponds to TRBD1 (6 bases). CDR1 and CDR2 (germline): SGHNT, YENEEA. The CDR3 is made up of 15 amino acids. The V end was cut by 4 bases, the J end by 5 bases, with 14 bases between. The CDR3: CASSSFGQQNEKLFF. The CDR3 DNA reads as TGTGCCAGCAGCTCGTTCGGACAGCAAAATGAAAAACTGTTTTTT.

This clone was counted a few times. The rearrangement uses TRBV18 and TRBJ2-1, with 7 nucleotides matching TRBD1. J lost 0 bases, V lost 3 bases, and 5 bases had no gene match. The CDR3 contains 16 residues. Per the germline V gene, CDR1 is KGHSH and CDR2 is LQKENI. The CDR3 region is CASSPGTASSYNEQFF. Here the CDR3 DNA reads TGTGCCAGCTCACCCGGGACAGCGAGCTCCTACAATGAGCAGTTCTTC.

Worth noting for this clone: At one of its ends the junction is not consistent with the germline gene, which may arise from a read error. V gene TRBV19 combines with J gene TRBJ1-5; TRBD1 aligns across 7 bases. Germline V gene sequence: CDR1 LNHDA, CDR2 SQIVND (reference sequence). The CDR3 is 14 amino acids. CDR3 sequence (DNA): TGTGCCAGTCGTATGGAGGACAGGTATCAGCCCCAGCATTTT. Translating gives CASRMEDRYQPQHF.

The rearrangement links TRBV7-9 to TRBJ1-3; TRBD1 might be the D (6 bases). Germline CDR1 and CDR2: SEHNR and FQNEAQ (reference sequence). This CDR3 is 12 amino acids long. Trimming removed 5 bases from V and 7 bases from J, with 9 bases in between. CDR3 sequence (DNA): TGTGCCAGCAGCCCCCAGGGGAACACCATATATTTT. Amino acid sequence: CASSPQGNTIYF.

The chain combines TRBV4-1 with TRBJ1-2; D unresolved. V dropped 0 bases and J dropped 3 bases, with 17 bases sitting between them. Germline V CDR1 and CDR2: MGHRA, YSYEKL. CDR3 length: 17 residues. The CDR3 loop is CASSQDSGSADYYGYTF. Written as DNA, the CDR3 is TGCGCCAGCAGCCAAGATAGCGGTTCGGCAGATTACTATGGCTACACCTTC.

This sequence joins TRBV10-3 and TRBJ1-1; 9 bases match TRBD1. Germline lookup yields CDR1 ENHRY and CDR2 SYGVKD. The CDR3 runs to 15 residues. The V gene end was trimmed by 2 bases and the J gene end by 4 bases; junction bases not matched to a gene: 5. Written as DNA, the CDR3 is TGTGCCATCAGTGAGACAGGGGGCGACGGCACTGAAGCTTTCTTT. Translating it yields CAISETGGDGTEAFF.

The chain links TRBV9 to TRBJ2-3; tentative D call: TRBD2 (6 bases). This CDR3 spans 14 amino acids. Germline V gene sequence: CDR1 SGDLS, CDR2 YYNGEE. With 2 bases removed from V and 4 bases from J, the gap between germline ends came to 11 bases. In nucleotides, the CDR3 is TGTGCCAGCAGCGTTGGGGGAGGCGCAGATACGCAGTATTTT. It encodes CASSVGGGADTQYF.

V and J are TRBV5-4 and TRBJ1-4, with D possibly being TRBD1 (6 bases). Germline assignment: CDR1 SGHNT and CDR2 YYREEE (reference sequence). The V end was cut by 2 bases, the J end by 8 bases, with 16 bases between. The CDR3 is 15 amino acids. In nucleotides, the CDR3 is TGTGCCAGCAGCTTCCAGGGGCCGGTGGTGGAAAAACTGTTTTTT. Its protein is CASSFQGPVVEKLFF.

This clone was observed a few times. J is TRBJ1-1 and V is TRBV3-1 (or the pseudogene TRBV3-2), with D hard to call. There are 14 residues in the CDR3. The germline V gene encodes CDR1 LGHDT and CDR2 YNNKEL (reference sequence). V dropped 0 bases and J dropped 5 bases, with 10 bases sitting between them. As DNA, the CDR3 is TGTGCCAGCAGCCAAGATCCTGGGAGTACTGAAGCTTTCTTT. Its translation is CASSQDPGSTEAFF.

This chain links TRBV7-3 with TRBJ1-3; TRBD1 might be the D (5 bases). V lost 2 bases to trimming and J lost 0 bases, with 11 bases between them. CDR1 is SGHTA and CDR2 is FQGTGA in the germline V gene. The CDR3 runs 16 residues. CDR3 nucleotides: TGTGCCAGCAGCTTAGGAGGGGCGACCTCTGGAAACACCATATATTTT. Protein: CASSLGGATSGNTIYF.

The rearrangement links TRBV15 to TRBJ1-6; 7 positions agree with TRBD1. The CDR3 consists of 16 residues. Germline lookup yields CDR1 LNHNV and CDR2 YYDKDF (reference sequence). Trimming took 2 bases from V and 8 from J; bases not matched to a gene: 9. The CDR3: CATSRSTGSRDSPLHF. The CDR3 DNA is TGTGCCACCAGCAGATCGACAGGGTCTAGGGATTCACCCCTCCACTTT.

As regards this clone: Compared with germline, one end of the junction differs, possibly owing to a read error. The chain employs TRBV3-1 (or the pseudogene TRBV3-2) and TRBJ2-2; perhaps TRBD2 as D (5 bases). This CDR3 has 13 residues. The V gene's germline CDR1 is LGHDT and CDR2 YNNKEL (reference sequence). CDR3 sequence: CASSPAATGKLFF. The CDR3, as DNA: TGTGCCAGCAGCCCCGCGGCCACCGGGAAGCTGTTTTTT.

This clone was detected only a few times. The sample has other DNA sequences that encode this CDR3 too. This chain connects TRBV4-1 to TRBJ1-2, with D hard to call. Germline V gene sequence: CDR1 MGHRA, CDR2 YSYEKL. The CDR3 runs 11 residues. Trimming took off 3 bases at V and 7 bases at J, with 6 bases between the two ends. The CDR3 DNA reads TGCGCCAGCAGCCAGGGCCTTGGCTACACCTTC. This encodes CASSQGLGYTF.

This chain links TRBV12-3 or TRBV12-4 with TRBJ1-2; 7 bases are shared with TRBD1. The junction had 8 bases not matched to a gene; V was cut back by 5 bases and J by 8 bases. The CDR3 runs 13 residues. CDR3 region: CASSEDREMGYTF. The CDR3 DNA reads TGTGCCAGCAGTGAAGACAGGGAAATGGGCTACACCTTC.

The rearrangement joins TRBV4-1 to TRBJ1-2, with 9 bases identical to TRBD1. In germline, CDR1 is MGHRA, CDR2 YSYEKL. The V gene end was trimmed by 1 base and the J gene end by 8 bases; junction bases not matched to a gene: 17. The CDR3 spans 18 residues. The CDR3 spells CASSQGLGGTGQGLGYTF. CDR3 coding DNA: TGCGCCAGCAGCCAAGGGCTGGGGGGAACGGGACAGGGTCTGGGCTACACCTTC.

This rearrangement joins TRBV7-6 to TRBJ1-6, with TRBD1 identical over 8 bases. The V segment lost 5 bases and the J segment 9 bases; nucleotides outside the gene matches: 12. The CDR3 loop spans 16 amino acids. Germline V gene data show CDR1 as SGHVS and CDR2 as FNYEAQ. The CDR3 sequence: CASSPHDRGSGSPLHF. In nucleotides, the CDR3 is TGTGCCAGCAGCCCCCACGACAGGGGTAGTGGTTCACCCCTCCACTTT. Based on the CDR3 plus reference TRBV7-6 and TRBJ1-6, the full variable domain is GAGVSQSPRYKVTKRGQDVALRCDPISGHVSLYWYRQALGQGPEFLTYFNYEAQQDKSGLPNDRFSAERPEGSISTLTIQRTEQRDSAMYRCASSPHDRGSGSPLHFGNGTRLTVT.

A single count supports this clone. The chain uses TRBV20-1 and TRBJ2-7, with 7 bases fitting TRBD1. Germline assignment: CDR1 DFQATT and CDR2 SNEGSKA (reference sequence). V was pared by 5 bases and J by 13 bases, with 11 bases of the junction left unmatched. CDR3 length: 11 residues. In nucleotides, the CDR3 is TGCAGTGCTTCCTCGGGGACAGACTCCTACTTC. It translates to CSASSGTDSYF.

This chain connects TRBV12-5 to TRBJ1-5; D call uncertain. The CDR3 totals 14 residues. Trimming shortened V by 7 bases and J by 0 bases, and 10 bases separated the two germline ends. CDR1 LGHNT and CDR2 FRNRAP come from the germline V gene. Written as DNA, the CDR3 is TGTGCTAGTGCTAAGACAAATAGCAATCAGCCCCAGCATTTT. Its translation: CASAKTNSNQPQHF.

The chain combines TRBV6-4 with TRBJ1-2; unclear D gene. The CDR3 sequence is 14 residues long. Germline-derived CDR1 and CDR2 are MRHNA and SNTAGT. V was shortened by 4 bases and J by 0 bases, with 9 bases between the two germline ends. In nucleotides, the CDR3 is TGTGCCAGCAGTGCCGGCGGATCTAACTATGGCTACACCTTC. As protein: CASSAGGSNYGYTF.